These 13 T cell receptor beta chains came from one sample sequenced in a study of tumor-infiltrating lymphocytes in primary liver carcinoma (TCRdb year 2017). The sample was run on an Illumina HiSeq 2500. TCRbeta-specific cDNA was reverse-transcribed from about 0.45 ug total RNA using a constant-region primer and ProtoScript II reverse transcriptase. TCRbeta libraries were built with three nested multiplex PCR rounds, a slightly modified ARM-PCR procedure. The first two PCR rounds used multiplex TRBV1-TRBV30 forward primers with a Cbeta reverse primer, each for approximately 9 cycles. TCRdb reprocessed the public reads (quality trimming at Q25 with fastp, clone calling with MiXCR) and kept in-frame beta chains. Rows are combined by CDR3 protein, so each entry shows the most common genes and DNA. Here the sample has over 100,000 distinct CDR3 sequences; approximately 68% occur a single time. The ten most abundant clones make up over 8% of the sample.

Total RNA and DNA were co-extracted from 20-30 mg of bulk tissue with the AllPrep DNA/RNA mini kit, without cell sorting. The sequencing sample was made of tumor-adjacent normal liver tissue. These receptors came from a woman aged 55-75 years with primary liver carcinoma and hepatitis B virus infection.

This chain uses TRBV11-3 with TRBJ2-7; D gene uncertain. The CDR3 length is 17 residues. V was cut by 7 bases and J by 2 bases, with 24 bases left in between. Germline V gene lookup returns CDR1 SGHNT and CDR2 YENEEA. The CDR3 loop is CASNSDRAGLGTYEQYF. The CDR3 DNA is TGTGCCAGCAACTCGGACCGAGCAGGATTAGGTACCTACGAGCAGTACTTC.

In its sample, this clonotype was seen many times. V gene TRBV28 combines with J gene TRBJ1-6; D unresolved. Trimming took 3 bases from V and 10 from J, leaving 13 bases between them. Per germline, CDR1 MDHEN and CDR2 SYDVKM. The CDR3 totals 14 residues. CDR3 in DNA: TGTGCCAGCAGTTTTGTAGGGTCTAGCTCACCCCTCCACTTT. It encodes CASSFVGSSSPLHF.

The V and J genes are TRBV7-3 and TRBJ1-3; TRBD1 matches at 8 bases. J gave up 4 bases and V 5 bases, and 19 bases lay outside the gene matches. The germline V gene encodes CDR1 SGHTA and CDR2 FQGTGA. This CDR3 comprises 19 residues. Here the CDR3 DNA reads TGTGCCAGCAGCCCGCCGGGACAGGTTTTGATCGATGGGGGAAACACCATATATTTT. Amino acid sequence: CASSPPGQVLIDGGNTIYF.

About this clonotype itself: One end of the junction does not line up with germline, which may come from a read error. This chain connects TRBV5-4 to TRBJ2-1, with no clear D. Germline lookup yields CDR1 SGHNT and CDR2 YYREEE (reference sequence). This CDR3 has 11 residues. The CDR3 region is CASSFINEQSF. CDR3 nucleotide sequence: TGTGCCAGCAGCTTTATCAATGAGCAGTCCTTC.

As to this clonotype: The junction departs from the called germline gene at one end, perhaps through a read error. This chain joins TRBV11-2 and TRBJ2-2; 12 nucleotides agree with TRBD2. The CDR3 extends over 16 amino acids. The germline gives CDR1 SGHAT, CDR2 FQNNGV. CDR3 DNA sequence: TGTATCAGCAGCAGACTAGCGGGAGTAGGCACCAGGGAGCTGTCTTTT. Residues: CISSRLAGVGTRELSF.

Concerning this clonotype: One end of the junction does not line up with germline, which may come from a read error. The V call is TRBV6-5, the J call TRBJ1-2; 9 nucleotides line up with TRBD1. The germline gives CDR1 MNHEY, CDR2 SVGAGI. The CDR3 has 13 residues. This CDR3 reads CVSSRGTGSSYTF. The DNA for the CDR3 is TGTGTCAGCAGCCGGGGGACAGGGAGTAGCTACACCTTC.

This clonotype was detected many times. The CDR3 loop reads CASSPRGSVKGETQYF. The CDR3 DNA sequence: TGTGCCAGCAGCCCGCGGGGGTCCGTAAAGGGGGAGACCCAGTACTTC. The J gene is TRBJ2-5, the V gene TRBV7-8; 7 positions match TRBD2. The germline CDR1 and CDR2 sequences are SGHVS and FQNEAQ. The V gene end was trimmed by 5 bases and the J gene end by 5 bases; junction bases not matched to a gene: 14. This CDR3 contains 16 residues. The full variable domain, rest sourced from reference TRBV7-8 and TRBJ2-5, is GAGVSQSPRYKVAKRGQDVALRCDPISGHVSLFWYQQALGQGPEFLTYFQNEAQLDKSGLPSDRFFAERPEGSVSTLKIQRTQQEDSAVYLCASSPRGSVKGETQYFGPGTRLLVL.

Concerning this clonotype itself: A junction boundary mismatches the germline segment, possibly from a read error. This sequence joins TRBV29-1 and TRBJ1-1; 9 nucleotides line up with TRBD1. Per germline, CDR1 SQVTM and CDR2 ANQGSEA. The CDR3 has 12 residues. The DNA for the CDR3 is TGTAGCGGGGGACAGGGGAACACTGAAGCTTTCTTT. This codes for CSGGQGNTEAFF.

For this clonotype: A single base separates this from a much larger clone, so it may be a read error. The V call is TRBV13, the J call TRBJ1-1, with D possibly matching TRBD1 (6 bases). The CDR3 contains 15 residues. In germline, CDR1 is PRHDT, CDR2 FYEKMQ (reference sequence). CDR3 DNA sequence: TGTGCCAGCAGCAAAGGGGGGGTTTTAAACACTGAAGGTTTCTTT. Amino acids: CASSKGGVLNTEGFF.

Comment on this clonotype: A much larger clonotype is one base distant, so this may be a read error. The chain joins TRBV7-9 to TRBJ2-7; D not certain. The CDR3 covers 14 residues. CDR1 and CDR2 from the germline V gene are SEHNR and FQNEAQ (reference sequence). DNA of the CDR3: TGTGCCAGCAGCTTACGTGAGTCCCCCTACGAGCGGTACTTC. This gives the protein CASSLRESPYERYF.

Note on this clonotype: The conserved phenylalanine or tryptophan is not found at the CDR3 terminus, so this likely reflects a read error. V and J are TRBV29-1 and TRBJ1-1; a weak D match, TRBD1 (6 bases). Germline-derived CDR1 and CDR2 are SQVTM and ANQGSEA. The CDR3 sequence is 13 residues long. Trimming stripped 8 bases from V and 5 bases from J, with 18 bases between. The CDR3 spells CSTRTETNTEAFL. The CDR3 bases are TGCAGCACCAGGACAGAAACGAATACTGAAGCTTTCTTA.

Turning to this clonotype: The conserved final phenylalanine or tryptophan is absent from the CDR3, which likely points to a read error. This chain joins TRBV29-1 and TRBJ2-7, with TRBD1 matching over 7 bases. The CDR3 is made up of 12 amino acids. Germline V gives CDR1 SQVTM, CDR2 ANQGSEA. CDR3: CSYRQGTYEQYL. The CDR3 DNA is TGCAGCTACAGACAGGGTACCTACGAACAGTACTTA.

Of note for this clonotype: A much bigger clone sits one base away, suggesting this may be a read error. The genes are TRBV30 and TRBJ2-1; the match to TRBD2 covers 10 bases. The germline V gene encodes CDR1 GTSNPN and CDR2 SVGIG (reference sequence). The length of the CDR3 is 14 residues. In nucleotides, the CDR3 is TGTGCCTGGAGTGTAGGGACTAGCGTCAATGAGCGGTTCTTC. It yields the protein CAWSVGTSVNERFF. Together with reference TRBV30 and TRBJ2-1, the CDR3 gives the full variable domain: SQTIHQWPATLVQPVGSPLSLECTVEGTSNPNLYWYRQAAGRGLQLLFYSVGIGQISSEVPQNLSASRPQDRQFILSSKKLLLSDSGFYLCAWSVGTSVNERFFGPGTRLTVL.